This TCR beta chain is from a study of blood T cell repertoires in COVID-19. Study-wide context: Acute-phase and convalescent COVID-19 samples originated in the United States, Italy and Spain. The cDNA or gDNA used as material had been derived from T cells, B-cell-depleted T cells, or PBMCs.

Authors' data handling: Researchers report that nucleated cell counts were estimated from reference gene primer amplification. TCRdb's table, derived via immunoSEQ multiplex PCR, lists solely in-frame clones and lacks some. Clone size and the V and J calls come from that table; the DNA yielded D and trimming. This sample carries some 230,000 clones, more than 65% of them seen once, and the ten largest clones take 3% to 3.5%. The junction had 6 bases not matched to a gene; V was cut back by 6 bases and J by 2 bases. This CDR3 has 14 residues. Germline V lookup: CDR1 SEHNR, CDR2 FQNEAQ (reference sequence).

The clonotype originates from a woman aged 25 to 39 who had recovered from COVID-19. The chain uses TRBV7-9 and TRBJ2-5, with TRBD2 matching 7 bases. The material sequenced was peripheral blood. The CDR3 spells CASSLGGKQETQYF. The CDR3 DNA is TGTGCCAGCAGTCTGGGGGGGAAGCAAGAGACCCAGTACTTC.